This T cell receptor (beta chain) was captured in a study of T cell responses to AZD1222 COVID-19 vaccine. This CDR3 contains 15 residues. Looked up from germline, CDR1 is LGHDT and CDR2 is YNNKEL (reference sequence). Between the trimmed V and J ends, which lost 1 base and 2 bases, there was a span of 9 bases. Profiled with immunoSEQ multiplex PCR; TCRdb holds only in-frame clones, not every one. Seen here are more than 150,000 clones, 90% to 95% observed once, and the top ten hold roughly 1.7%. A single count supports this clone. Sequenced here: peripheral blood, sampled 28 days after the second AZD1222 dose. This sequence was found in an adult who received the AZD1222 COVID-19 vaccine. V usage is TRBV3-1 (or the pseudogene TRBV3-2) and J usage is TRBJ2-1; D is perhaps TRBD1 (6 bases). The CDR3 spells CASSQGQGTYNEQFF. The CDR3 coding sequence is TGTGCCAGCAGCCAAGGCCAGGGGACCTACAATGAGCAGTTCTTC.